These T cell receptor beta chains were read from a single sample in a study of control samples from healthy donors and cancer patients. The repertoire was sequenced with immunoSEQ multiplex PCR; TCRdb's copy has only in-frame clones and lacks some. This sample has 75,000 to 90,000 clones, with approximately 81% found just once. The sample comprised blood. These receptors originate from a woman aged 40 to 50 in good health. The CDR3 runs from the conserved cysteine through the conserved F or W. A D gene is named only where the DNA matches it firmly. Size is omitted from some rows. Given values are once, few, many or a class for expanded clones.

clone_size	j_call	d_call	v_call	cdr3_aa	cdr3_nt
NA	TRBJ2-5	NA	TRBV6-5	CASSNHLETQYF	TGTGCCAGCAGTAATCACCTGGAGACCCAGTACTTC
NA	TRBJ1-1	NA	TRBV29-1	CSGEQNSEAFF	TGCAGCGGCGAACAGAATTCTGAAGCTTTCTTT
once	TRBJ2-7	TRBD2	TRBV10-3	CAISESGTSGGQSSYEQYF	TGTGCCATCAGTGAGTCGGGGACTAGCGGGGGCCAGAGCTCCTACGAGCAGTACTTC
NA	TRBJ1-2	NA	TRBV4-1	CASSQEPRTEIYGYTF	TGCGCCAGCAGCCAAGAACCCCGGACAGAGATCTATGGCTACACCTTC
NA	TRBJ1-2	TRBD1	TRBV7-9	CACWRQGTGGYTF	TGTGCCTGCTGGAGACAGGGGACCGGTGGCTACACCTTC
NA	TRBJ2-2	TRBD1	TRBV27	CASSPRTGGTANTGELFF	TGTGCCAGCAGTCCTCGGACAGGGGGCACCGCGAACACCGGGGAGCTGTTTTTT
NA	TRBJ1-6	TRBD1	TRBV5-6	CASSLWAGGLVSPLHF	TGTGCCAGCAGCTTATGGGCAGGGGGCCTAGTTTCACCCCTCCACTTT
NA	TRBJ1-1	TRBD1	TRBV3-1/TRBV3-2	CASSPGTVNTEAFF	TGTGCCAGCAGTCCTGGGACAGTGAACACTGAAGCTTTCTTT
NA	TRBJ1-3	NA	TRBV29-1	CSVVRTGNTIYF	TGCAGCGTCGTCCGAACAGGAAACACCATATATTTT
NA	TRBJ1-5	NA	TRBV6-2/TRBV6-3	CASSYSTRGWDIHQPQHF	TGTGCCAGCAGTTACTCGACCCGGGGTTGGGATATACATCAGCCCCAGCATTTT
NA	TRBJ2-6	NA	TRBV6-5	CASSYSSGANVLTF	TGTGCCAGCAGTTACAGTTCTGGGGCCAACGTCCTGACTTTC
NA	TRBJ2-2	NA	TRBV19	CASRRGGNTGELFF	TGTGCCAGTAGAAGGGGGGGTAACACCGGGGAGCTGTTTTTT
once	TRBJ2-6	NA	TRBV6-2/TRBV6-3	CASSYPTGYPSGANVLTF	TGTGCCAGCAGTTACCCCACAGGGTACCCCTCTGGGGCCAACGTCCTGACTTTC
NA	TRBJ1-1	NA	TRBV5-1	CASSRGGGRDTEAFF	TGCGCCAGCAGCCGAGGCGGGGGCCGGGACACTGAAGCTTTCTTT
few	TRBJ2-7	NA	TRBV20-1	CSAIRRDEQYF	TGCAGTGCTATTCGGAGGGACGAGCAGTACTTC
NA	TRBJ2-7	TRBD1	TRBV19	CASSIAGQGMYEQYF	TGTGCCAGTAGTATAGCGGGACAGGGTATGTACGAGCAGTACTTC
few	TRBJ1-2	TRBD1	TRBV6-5	CASSYLGTGIGYTF	TGTGCCAGCAGTTACCTCGGGACAGGGATTGGCTACACCTTC
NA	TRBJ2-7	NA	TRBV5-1	CASSSQVGEVHPNPLRQYF	TGCGCCAGCAGCTCCCAGGTTGGCGAGGTCCACCCGAACCCCCTACGGCAGTACTTC
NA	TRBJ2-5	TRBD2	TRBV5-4	CASSFGPSGGAGETQYF	TGTGCCAGCAGCTTTGGGCCTAGCGGGGGGGCCGGAGAGACCCAGTACTTC
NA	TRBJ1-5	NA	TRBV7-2	CASSAGGSNQPQHF	TGTGCCAGCAGCGCCGGAGGGAGCAATCAGCCCCAGCATTTT
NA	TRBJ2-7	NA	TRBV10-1	CASSDGGAGPYEQYF	TGCGCCAGCAGTGATGGTGGAGCTGGCCCCTACGAGCAGTACTTC
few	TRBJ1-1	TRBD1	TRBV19	CASSTGQGRTEAFF	TGTGCCAGTAGTACGGGACAGGGGAGAACTGAAGCTTTCTTT
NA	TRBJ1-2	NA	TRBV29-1	CSAQQGGVLF	TGCAGCGCCCAACAGGGTGGGGTCCTCTTC
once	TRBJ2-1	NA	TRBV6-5	CASSSTFNEQFF	TGTGCCAGCAGTTCCACCTTCAATGAGCAGTTCTTC
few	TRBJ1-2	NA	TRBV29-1	CSAQRGFGDYGYTF	TGCAGCGCCCAGAGGGGGTTCGGCGACTATGGCTACACCTTC
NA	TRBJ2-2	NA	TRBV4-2	CASSQDLTGELFF	TGTGCCAGCAGCCAAGATCTTACCGGGGAGCTGTTTTTT
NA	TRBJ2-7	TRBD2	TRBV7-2	CASSLMAGGLGEQYF	TGTGCCAGCAGCTTAATGGCGGGGGGGCTGGGAGAGCAGTACTTC
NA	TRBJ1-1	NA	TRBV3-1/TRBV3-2	CASSQEHPEIKVTEAFF	TGTGCCAGCAGCCAAGAGCACCCGGAGATTAAGGTCACTGAAGCTTTCTTT
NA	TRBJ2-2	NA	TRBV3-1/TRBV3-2	CASSRSEWLNTGELFF	TGTGCCAGCAGCCGGTCGGAGTGGCTGAACACCGGGGAGCTGTTTTTT
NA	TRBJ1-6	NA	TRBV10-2	CASALQGGSSYNSPLHF	TGCGCCAGCGCCTTACAGGGTGGAAGCTCCTATAATTCACCCCTCCACTTT
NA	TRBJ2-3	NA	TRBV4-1	CASSLPWGDTQYF	TGCGCCAGCAGCCTCCCTTGGGGGGATACGCAGTATTTT
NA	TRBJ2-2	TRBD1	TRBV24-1	CATSESGQGAWELFF	TGTGCCACCAGTGAGTCGGGACAGGGGGCGTGGGAGCTGTTTTTT
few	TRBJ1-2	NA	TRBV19	CASSTSDRFNYGYTF	TGTGCCAGTAGTACAAGCGACCGTTTTAACTATGGCTACACCTTC
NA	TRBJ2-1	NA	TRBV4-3	CASSQDRLGSYNEQFF	TGCGCCAGCAGCCAAGACAGACTGGGCTCCTACAATGAGCAGTTCTTC
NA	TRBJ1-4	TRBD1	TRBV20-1	CSARVGQQLFF	TGCAGTGCTAGGGTGGGACAGCAACTGTTTTTT
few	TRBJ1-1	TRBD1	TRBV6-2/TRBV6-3	CASSFPRTGQDWDTEAFF	TGTGCCAGCAGTTTTCCTCGAACGGGACAGGATTGGGACACTGAAGCTTTCTTT
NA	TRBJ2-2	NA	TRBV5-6	CASSLGGPGELFF	TGTGCCAGCAGCTTGGGGGGCCCCGGGGAGCTGTTTTTT
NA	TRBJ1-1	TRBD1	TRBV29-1	CSVGRDRSNTEAFF	TGCAGCGTTGGTCGGGACAGGAGCAACACTGAAGCTTTCTTT
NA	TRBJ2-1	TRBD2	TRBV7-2	CASSLLPGLAEGDNEQFF	TGTGCCAGCAGCCTCCTACCGGGACTAGCGGAGGGGGACAATGAGCAGTTCTTC
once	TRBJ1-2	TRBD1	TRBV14	CASSPGTGGWYGYTF	TGTGCCAGCAGCCCCGGGACAGGGGGCTGGTATGGCTACACCTTC
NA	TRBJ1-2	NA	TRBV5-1	CASSSGPNNYGYTF	TGCGCCAGCAGCTCCGGGCCAAATAACTATGGCTACACCTTC